The rows below give T cell receptor beta chains drawn from one sample of a study of T cell changes during pregnancy in multiple sclerosis. Assay used: immunoSEQ multiplex PCR; TCRdb lists only in-frame clones, some missing. The table has 65,000 or so clones, less than 95% seen once. The source was peripheral blood, collected in the second trimester of pregnancy. The receptors shown here come from a female donor in good health, enrolled as a control in a pregnancy study. CDR3s include the opening cysteine and the closing phenylalanine or tryptophan. D genes are given only for firm matches.

D,V,J,CDR3
TRBD2,TRBV5-4,TRBJ2-2,CASSLSGSNTGELFF
NA,TRBV6-1,TRBJ2-1,CASKEWGETYNEQFF
TRBD1,TRBV28,TRBJ1-5,CASRRDRSNQPQHF
TRBD1,TRBV6-5,TRBJ2-3,CASSPRVQGWQYF
TRBD1,TRBV6-5,TRBJ2-3,CASSPPSGGADTQYF
TRBD2,TRBV2,TRBJ2-7,CASIPGRDLFYEQYF
TRBD2,TRBV6-4,TRBJ2-1,CASSDGALTSGGAYEQFF
NA,TRBV7-8,TRBJ2-7,CASSVDRLPYEQYF
TRBD2,TRBV10-3,TRBJ2-1,CAISSSGSNNEQFF
TRBD1,TRBV29-1,TRBJ1-1,CSGQTGEGTEAFF
TRBD1,TRBV27,TRBJ2-1,CASTVDRGDYNEQFF
TRBD1,TRBV7-8,TRBJ2-1,CASSPERDRGSIF
NA,TRBV7-8,TRBJ2-7,CASTIPGEHEQYF
NA,TRBV6-6,TRBJ2-6,CASSPGVSGANVLTF
TRBD1,TRBV7-6,TRBJ1-4,CASSQDRVYEKLFF
NA,TRBV19,TRBJ1-2,CASSIGADPYGYTF